This TCR beta chain originates from a study of blood T cell repertoires in COVID-19. The overall study: The analysed material was cDNA or gDNA that came from T cells, B-cell-depleted T cells, or PBMCs.

CDR1 SGHVS and CDR2 FQNEAQ come from the germline V gene. V lost 1 base to trimming and J lost 1 base; unmatched junction nucleotides: 6. This CDR3 comprises 16 residues. Per the original methods: Amplification with reference gene primers provided the estimates of nucleated cell counts. Sequenced by immunoSEQ multiplex PCR; TCRdb stores in-frame clones only, minus some. From that table come the V and J calls and clone size; the DNA was used to work out D and trimming. The sample includes approximately 200,000 clones, roughly 82% of them seen just once. The sequence came from a woman between 25 and 40 years old with acute or convalescent COVID-19. The sequenced sample was peripheral blood. The gene calls are TRBV7-8 and TRBJ2-5; 7 bases align to TRBD2. The CDR3: CASSLVGGVVQETQYF. For the CDR3, the DNA is TGTGCCAGCAGCTTAGTGGGGGGGGTCGTCCAAGAGACCCAGTACTTC.